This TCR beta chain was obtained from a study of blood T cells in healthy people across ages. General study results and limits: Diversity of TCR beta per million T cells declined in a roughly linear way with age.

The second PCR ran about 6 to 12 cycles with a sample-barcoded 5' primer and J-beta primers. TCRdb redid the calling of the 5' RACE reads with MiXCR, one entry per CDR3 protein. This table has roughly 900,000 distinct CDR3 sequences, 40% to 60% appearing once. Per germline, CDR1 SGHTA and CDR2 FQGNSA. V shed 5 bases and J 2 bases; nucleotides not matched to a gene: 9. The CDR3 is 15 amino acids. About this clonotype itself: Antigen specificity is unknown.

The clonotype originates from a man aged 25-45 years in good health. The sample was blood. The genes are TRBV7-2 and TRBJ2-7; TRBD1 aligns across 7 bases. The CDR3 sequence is CASSVDRALTYEQYF. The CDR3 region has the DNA TGTGCCAGCAGCGTAGACAGGGCACTGACCTACGAGCAGTACTTC.